These 22 T cell receptor beta chains share one sample of origin, sequenced in a study of cytomegalovirus exposure and HLA in healthy donors. The PCR used 60 Vbeta and 13 Jbeta primers. Only in-frame clones appear in the TCRdb table, and some are missing; sequencing was by immunoSEQ multiplex PCR. The sample carries over 200,000 clones, approximately 82% recorded once. The sequencing sample was made of PBMCs. These receptors were collected from a woman aged 40 to 49 in good health and CMV-seronegative.

The J gene is TRBJ1-1, the V gene TRBV19; D perhaps matches TRBD1 (5 bases). The V end lost 6 bases, the J end lost 3 bases, and 8 bases lay between the germline ends. This CDR3 comprises 12 residues. Germline assignment: CDR1 LNHDA and CDR2 SQIVND (reference sequence). This CDR3 is CASRTDYTEAFF. CDR3 in DNA: TGTGCCAGTAGGACAGACTACACTGAAGCTTTCTTT.

This chain joins TRBV7-2 and TRBJ1-5; D is unclear. The V gene lost 2 bases and the J gene lost 0 bases, with 5 bases spanning the gap. The CDR3 runs 14 residues. Looked up from germline, CDR1 is SGHTA and CDR2 is FQGNSA. CDR3 DNA: TGTGCCAGCAGCTTACAGTATAGCAATCAGCCCCAGCATTTT. It codes for CASSLQYSNQPQHF.

The V gene is TRBV6-1, the J gene TRBJ1-2, with D maybe TRBD1 (6 bases). The CDR3 is 13 amino acids. V was shortened by 4 bases and J by 7 bases, with 13 bases between the two germline ends. Germline lookup yields CDR1 MNHNS and CDR2 SASEGT. The CDR3 sequence is CASSAQTGLGYTF. CDR3 coding DNA: TGTGCCAGCAGTGCCCAAACAGGGCTTGGCTACACCTTC.

This rearrangement joins TRBV27 to TRBJ1-4; 9 bases match TRBD1. The junction had 5 bases not matched to a gene; V was cut back by 8 bases and J by 7 bases. This CDR3 is built from 13 residues. Germline CDR1 reads MNHEY; CDR2 reads SMNVEV (reference sequence). The CDR3 spells CASLGQGSEKLFF. CDR3 nucleotides: TGTGCCAGCCTTGGACAGGGGTCTGAAAAACTGTTTTTT.

The CDR3 spells CAISALSYEQYF. DNA of the CDR3: TGTGCCATCAGTGCGCTAAGCTACGAGCAGTACTTC. J is TRBJ2-7 and V is TRBV10-3; D unclear. V was clipped by 4 bases and J by 3 bases, with 7 bases between them. This CDR3 contains 12 residues. CDR1 is ENHRY, CDR2 SYGVKD, per germline.

This clone appeared a single time. The V and J genes are TRBV30 and TRBJ2-1, with TRBD2 identical over 10 bases. This CDR3 has 14 residues. CDR1 and CDR2 (germline): GTSNPN, SVGIG (reference sequence). V trimming: 0 bases; J trimming: 6 bases; junction bases outside the gene matches: 2. CDR3 bases: TGTGCCTGGAGTGTTTTAGCGGGGGGCAATGAGCAGTTCTTC. It is translated as CAWSVLAGGNEQFF.

This chain joins TRBV30 and TRBJ2-7, with 7 bases that match TRBD1. From germline, CDR1 is GTSNPN and CDR2 SVGIG (reference sequence). CDR3 size: 14 residues. Trimming cost V 0 bases and J 5 bases; bases outside gene matches: 7. The DNA for the CDR3 is TGTGCCTGGAGTGTACTTAGGGGGCGCGACGAGCAGTACTTC. Translation: CAWSVLRGRDEQYF.

The table lists this clone with a few counts. V usage is TRBV29-1 and J usage is TRBJ2-1, with 7 nucleotides matching TRBD2. With 0 bases clipped from V and 12 bases from J, the junction kept 8 bases outside the gene matches. The V gene's germline CDR1 is SQVTM and CDR2 ANQGSEA. The length of the CDR3 is 13 residues. The CDR3 region has the DNA TGCAGCGTTGAAGAGTCAGCGGGATCTGGGCAGTTCTTC. This sequence encodes CSVEESAGSGQFF.

This clone was seen a single time. The chain uses TRBV6-6 and TRBJ2-2, with D possibly matching TRBD1 (5 bases). From germline, CDR1 is MNHNY and CDR2 SVGAGI (reference sequence). The CDR3 is 12 amino acids. Trimming took off 8 bases at V and 5 bases at J, with 9 bases between the two ends. The CDR3 reads CASVYRTGELFF. The CDR3 DNA is TGTGCCAGCGTCTACAGGACCGGGGAGCTGTTTTTT.

CDR3 sequence (DNA): TGTGCCAGCTCAGGGACAGGACAGCCGGATACGCAGTATTTT. Its translation: CASSGTGQPDTQYF. V usage is TRBV18 and J usage is TRBJ2-3, with TRBD1 identical over 8 bases. This CDR3 has 14 amino acids. Germline lookup yields CDR1 KGHSH and CDR2 LQKENI. V lost 5 bases, J lost 6 bases, and 7 bases stayed unmatched.

V usage is TRBV7-3 and J usage is TRBJ2-1; D not resolved. The CDR3 length is 15 residues. Looked up from germline, CDR1 is SGHTA and CDR2 is FQGTGA. The V gene lost 5 bases and the J gene lost 4 bases, with 15 bases spanning the gap. CDR3 bases: TGTGCCAGCAGCCCGTCTTACCCGAGTTACAATGAGCAGTTCTTC. It codes for CASSPSYPSYNEQFF.

The rearrangement joins TRBV5-1 to TRBJ2-2; 10 bases are a match to TRBD2. Germline trimming cut 2 bases from V and 7 bases from J; bases unmatched to any gene: 11. This CDR3 comprises 17 residues. Germline CDR1 SGHRS, CDR2 YFSETQ. CDR3 sequence reads: CASSFLTSGALGGELFF. Here the CDR3 DNA reads TGCGCCAGCAGCTTCCTTACTAGCGGGGCCCTTGGCGGGGAGCTGTTTTTT.

This clone was seen a handful of times. This chain connects TRBV6-1 to TRBJ1-6; no clear D gene. With 8 bases removed from V and 4 bases from J, the gap between germline ends came to 9 bases. Germline V gene lookup returns CDR1 MNHNS and CDR2 SASEGT. The CDR3 sequence is 13 residues long. Here the CDR3 DNA reads TGTGCCAGCGCCGGAGTATATAATTCACCCCTCCACTTT. Amino acids: CASAGVYNSPLHF.

The chain uses TRBV18 and TRBJ1-1, with D possibly TRBD1 on 6 matching bases. Trimming pared 3 bases from V and 0 bases from J, leaving 20 bases between. CDR1 and CDR2 from the germline V gene are KGHSH and LQKENI. The CDR3 loop spans 18 amino acids. CDR3 nucleotides: TGTGCCAGCTCACCCCTGGTGGGGACATACGTCATGAACACTGAAGCTTTCTTT. Residues: CASSPLVGTYVMNTEAFF.

The J gene is TRBJ1-3, the V gene TRBV30; TRBD1 might be the D (5 bases). Trimming left V 2 bases short and J 0 bases short, with 11 bases between. The V gene's germline CDR1 is GTSNPN and CDR2 SVGIG (reference sequence). The CDR3 sequence is 15 residues long. This CDR3 reads CAWSQPQGSGNTIYF. In DNA, the CDR3 is TGTGCCTGGAGTCAACCCCAGGGCTCTGGAAACACCATATATTTT.

The chain is built from TRBV5-1 and TRBJ1-2; no firm D call. CDR1 is SGHRS, CDR2 YFSETQ, per germline. The CDR3 covers 14 residues. V was cut by 1 base and J by 2 bases, with 9 bases left in between. The CDR3 region has the DNA TGCGCCAGCAGCTTGACCCAGGCCAACTATGGCTACACCTTC. Encoded protein: CASSLTQANYGYTF. Variable domain in full (rest from reference TRBV5-1 and TRBJ1-2): KAGVTQTPRYLIKTRGQQVTLSCSPISGHRSVSWYQQTPGQGLQFLFEYFSETQRNKGNFPGRFSGRQFSNSRSEMNVSTLELGDSALYLCASSLTQANYGYTFGSGTRLTVV.

The chain is built from TRBV7-9 and TRBJ1-1; D gene unclear. This CDR3 comprises 13 residues. V was cut by 1 base and J by 6 bases, with 9 bases left in between. Germline values: CDR1 SEHNR, CDR2 FQNEAQ (reference sequence). CDR3 region: CASSLVEFPEAFF. As DNA, the CDR3 is TGTGCCAGCAGCTTAGTAGAGTTTCCTGAAGCTTTCTTT.

This clone was seen just once. The J gene is TRBJ1-1, the V gene TRBV15, with TRBD1 matching 7 bases. CDR1 is LNHNV, CDR2 YYDKDF, per germline (reference sequence). With V trimmed by 0 bases and J by 8 bases, 9 bases remained unmatched. The CDR3 is made up of 15 amino acids. The CDR3 region has the DNA TGTGCCACCAGCAGAGATAGACAGGGAGCCTCGGAAGCTTTCTTT. Its translation is CATSRDRQGASEAFF.

This clone was seen a handful of times. This sequence joins TRBV19 and TRBJ1-6; 9 bases match TRBD1. J lost 9 bases, V lost 5 bases, and 5 bases had no gene match. Germline assignment: CDR1 LNHDA and CDR2 SQIVND (reference sequence). CDR3 size: 14 residues. The CDR3 nucleotides are TGTGCCAGTAGTCCGACAGGGGGGACTTCACCCCTCCACTTT. This codes for CASSPTGGTSPLHF.

J is TRBJ2-1 and V is TRBV7-8; 8 bases line up with TRBD2. The CDR3 spans 16 residues. Germline CDR1 and CDR2: SGHVS and FQNEAQ. J gave up 5 bases and V 0 bases, and 6 bases lay outside the gene matches. DNA of the CDR3: TGTGCCAGCAGCTTAGCCCGAGCGGGGGCCCACAATGAGCAGTTCTTC. The encoded protein is CASSLARAGAHNEQFF.

V is TRBV5-1 and J is TRBJ2-3; tentatively, D is TRBD2 (5 bases). CDR1 is SGHRS, CDR2 YFSETQ, per germline. V lost 0 bases, J lost 2 bases, and 13 bases lay in between. This CDR3 is built from 16 residues. CDR3 nucleotides: TGCGCCAGCAGCTTGGCCGTTGGTAGCGCCACAGATACGCAGTATTTT. It is translated as CASSLAVGSATDTQYF.

The count of this clone is one. The chain combines TRBV9 with TRBJ2-3; no firm D call. Germline values: CDR1 SGDLS, CDR2 YYNGEE. This CDR3 region has 13 residues. Trimming shortened V by 0 bases and J by 6 bases, and 8 bases separated the two germline ends. The CDR3 reads CASSVDPRDTQYF. DNA of the CDR3: TGTGCCAGCAGCGTAGACCCCAGGGATACGCAGTATTTT.